The 32 T cell receptor beta chains presented below share a single source sample, sequenced in a study of OX40 agonist ivuxolimab in advanced cancers. The repertoire was sequenced with immunoSEQ multiplex PCR; TCRdb's copy has only in-frame clones and lacks some. The repertoire holds around 71,000 clones, with 86% as singletons. The material sequenced was CD4+ or CD8+ T cells sorted from blood, taken in a trial of the OX40 agonist ivuxolimab. These receptors all stem from an adult with an advanced solid tumor such as melanoma, head and neck, liver or kidney cancer.

The chain combines TRBV18 with TRBJ2-3; no clear D. CDR3 size: 13 residues. The germline V gene encodes CDR1 KGHSH and CDR2 LQKENI. V lost 0 bases to trimming and J lost 2 bases, with 3 bases between them. Here the CDR3 DNA reads TGTGCCAGCTCACCACCTACCACAGATACGCAGTATTTT. Protein product: CASSPPTTDTQYF.

The chain links TRBV7-2 to TRBJ2-3; 10 bases agree with TRBD2. Germline V gene lookup returns CDR1 SGHTA and CDR2 FQGNSA. V gave up 5 bases and J gave up 3 bases; unmatched junction bases: 5. This CDR3 is 15 amino acids long. The DNA for the CDR3 is TGTGCCAGCAGCCGTGGACTAGCGGTAACAGATACGCAGTATTTT. It translates to CASSRGLAVTDTQYF. The entire variable domain, with the rest obtained from reference TRBV7-2 and TRBJ2-3, is as follows: GAGVSQSPSNKVTEKGKDVELRCDPISGHTALYWYRQSLGQGLEFLIYFQGNSAPDKSGLPSDRFSAERTGGSVSTLTIQRTQQEDSAVYLCASSRGLAVTDTQYFGPGTRLTVL.

The chain links TRBV5-1 to TRBJ2-7; 7 bases are a match to TRBD2. From germline, CDR1 is SGHRS and CDR2 YFSETQ. The ends lost 4 bases at V and 5 bases at J; junction bases unmatched: 6. The CDR3 totals 13 residues. CDR3 amino acids: CASSPAGTHEQYF. CDR3 nucleotides: TGCGCCAGCAGCCCAGCGGGAACCCACGAGCAGTACTTC.

The chain carries TRBV4-3 and TRBJ2-7; D is perhaps TRBD2 (6 bases). Trimming removed 1 base from V and 7 bases from J, with 8 bases in between. CDR1 is LGHNA and CDR2 is YSLEER in the germline V gene. There are 12 residues in the CDR3. The CDR3 sequence is CASSQVAGEQYF. CDR3 DNA: TGCGCCAGCAGCCAAGTTGCGGGGGAGCAGTACTTC.

The V call is TRBV30, the J call TRBJ1-2, with 8 bases matching TRBD1. Germline assignment: CDR1 GTSNPN and CDR2 SVGIG (reference sequence). The CDR3 length is 17 residues. The ends lost 1 base at V and 0 bases at J; junction bases unmatched: 10. For the CDR3, the DNA is TGTGCCTGGAGTGCCGGAGCGACAGGGGCGGCTAACTATGGCTACACCTTC. Translation gives CAWSAGATGAANYGYTF.

The chain joins TRBV19 to TRBJ2-1; 14 bases map to TRBD2. CDR3 length equals 15 residues. V shed 3 bases and J 8 bases; nucleotides not matched to a gene: 3. CDR1 LNHDA and CDR2 SQIVND come from the germline V gene (reference sequence). The CDR3 reads CASSMPGLAGDEQFF. CDR3 in DNA: TGTGCCAGTAGTATGCCGGGACTAGCGGGAGATGAGCAGTTCTTC.

V is TRBV6-5 and J is TRBJ1-4, with TRBD1 matching 9 bases. Germline loops: CDR1 MNHEY, CDR2 SVGAGI. This CDR3 is built from 15 residues. Unmatched junction bases numbered 4, after V lost 2 bases and J lost 6 bases. The CDR3 region is CASSYPRQGDEKLFF. DNA of the CDR3: TGTGCCAGCAGTTACCCGAGACAGGGGGATGAAAAACTGTTTTTT.

The chain carries TRBV2 and TRBJ1-4; TRBD1 might be the D (6 bases). The CDR3 sequence is 14 residues long. Trimming removed 3 bases at V and 8 bases at J, with 13 bases between. Germline V gene data show CDR1 as SNHLY and CDR2 as FYNNEI. This chain's CDR3 is CASSDSRGDEKLFF. CDR3 DNA: TGTGCCAGCAGTGACTCGAGGGGGGACGAAAAACTGTTTTTT.

This chain links TRBV11-1 with TRBJ2-3; TRBD2 aligns across 8 bases. This CDR3 is built from 15 residues. With V trimmed by 4 bases and J by 1 base, 4 bases remained unmatched. From germline, CDR1 is SGHAT and CDR2 FQDESV (reference sequence). The CDR3 here is CASSSRAGGTDTQYF. For the CDR3, the DNA is TGTGCCAGCAGCTCCCGAGCGGGAGGCACAGATACGCAGTATTTT.

The rearrangement links TRBV20-1 to TRBJ2-5, with D unresolved. Trimming removed 2 bases from V and 4 bases from J, with 5 bases in between. CDR1 is DFQATT and CDR2 is SNEGSKA in the germline V gene (reference sequence). The CDR3 is 11 residues long. The DNA for the CDR3 is TGCAGTGCTAGACCGACAGAGACCCAGTACTTC. Protein sequence: CSARPTETQYF.

This clone appeared a few times. The chain is built from TRBV7-2 and TRBJ1-5; D remains ambiguous. V was shortened by 7 bases and J by 0 bases, with 4 bases between the two germline ends. Germline V gene data show CDR1 as SGHTA and CDR2 as FQGNSA. This CDR3 region has 12 residues. The CDR3, as DNA: TGTGCCAGCACCTATAGCAATCAGCCCCAGCATTTT. Translating gives CASTYSNQPQHF.

V and J are TRBV6-5 and TRBJ1-1; D is undetermined. V dropped 6 bases and J dropped 3 bases, with 14 bases sitting between them. Germline assignment: CDR1 MNHEY and CDR2 SVGAGI. The CDR3 has 14 residues. The CDR3, as DNA: TGTGCCAGCAGCAACCAACTAAGGGACACTGAAGCTTTCTTT. Amino acid sequence: CASSNQLRDTEAFF.

This chain connects TRBV7-9 to TRBJ1-1; possibly TRBD1 for D (5 bases). CDR1 is SEHNR, CDR2 FQNEAQ, per germline (reference sequence). The CDR3 loop spans 15 amino acids. V was clipped by 5 bases and J by 0 bases, with 13 bases between them. CDR3 in amino acids: CASSLPGRLNTEAFF. Here the CDR3 DNA reads TGTGCCAGCAGCCTACCGGGACGGCTGAACACTGAAGCTTTCTTT.

This sequence joins TRBV27 and TRBJ2-1; unclear D gene. V was trimmed by 0 bases and J by 0 bases, leaving 6 bases between them. Germline V lookup: CDR1 MNHEY, CDR2 SMNVEV (reference sequence). The CDR3 length is 15 residues. Here the CDR3 reads CASSLSASSYNEQFF. The CDR3 region has the DNA TGTGCCAGCAGTTTATCGGCCAGCTCCTACAATGAGCAGTTCTTC.

J is TRBJ2-2 and V is TRBV28; D perhaps matches TRBD2 (6 bases). The CDR3 is 15 residues long. The V end lost 6 bases, the J end lost 1 base, and 12 bases lay between the germline ends. CDR1 is MDHEN and CDR2 is SYDVKM in the germline V gene. The CDR3 reads CASSPPSVNTGELFF. Here the CDR3 DNA reads TGTGCCAGCAGCCCTCCTAGCGTGAACACCGGGGAGCTGTTTTTT. The full variable domain, its missing parts supplied by reference TRBV28 and TRBJ2-2, is DVKVTQSSRYLVKRTGEKVFLECVQDMDHENMFWYRQDPGLGLRLIYFSYDVKMKEKGDIPEGYSVSREKKERFSLILESASTNQTSMYLCASSPPSVNTGELFFGEGSRLTVL.

V gene TRBV6-5 combines with J gene TRBJ1-5; weak D call: TRBD1 (6 bases). Trimming shortened V by 6 bases and J by 3 bases, and 15 bases separated the two germline ends. This CDR3 has 15 residues. Germline loops: CDR1 MNHEY, CDR2 SVGAGI. CDR3 amino acids: CASRYRASNNQPQHF. Written as DNA, the CDR3 is TGTGCCAGCAGATACAGGGCCTCTAACAATCAGCCCCAGCATTTT.

This rearrangement joins TRBV6-5 to TRBJ2-7; TRBD1 aligns across 8 bases. Unmatched junction bases numbered 2, after V lost 7 bases and J lost 3 bases. Per germline, CDR1 MNHEY and CDR2 SVGAGI. The CDR3 is 12 amino acids. The CDR3 spells CASKGTGYEQYF. As DNA, the CDR3 is TGTGCCAGCAAAGGGACAGGCTACGAGCAGTACTTC.

This chain connects TRBV7-9 to TRBJ2-1, with 10 bases fitting TRBD1. The CDR3 has 15 residues. The J segment lost 5 bases and the V segment lost 3 bases, leaving 4 bases of the junction unmatched. Germline V gives CDR1 SEHNR, CDR2 FQNEAQ (reference sequence). The CDR3 nucleotides are TGTGCCAGCAGCTTTCCCGGGACAGGGGACAATGAGCAGTTCTTC. Its translation is CASSFPGTGDNEQFF.

The sample holds one count of this clone. The V call is TRBV19, the J call TRBJ1-2; D is unclear. This CDR3 contains 16 residues. Germline V CDR1 and CDR2: LNHDA, SQIVND (reference sequence). V shed 3 bases and J shed 8 bases, with 22 bases lying between them. In DNA form, the CDR3 reads TGTGCCAGTAGTATGGGGAACGGACGGAGTGACTGGGGCTACACCTTC. Residues: CASSMGNGRSDWGYTF. Full variable domain (outside the CDR3, taken from reference TRBV19 and TRBJ1-2): DGGITQSPKYLFRKEGQNVTLSCEQNLNHDAMYWYRQDPGQGLRLIYYSQIVNDFQKGDIAEGYSVSREKKESFPLTVTSAQKNPTAFYLCASSMGNGRSDWGYTFGSGTRLTVV.

J is TRBJ2-7 and V is TRBV28; D call uncertain. CDR1 MDHEN and CDR2 SYDVKM come from the germline V gene. V lost 4 bases, J lost 6 bases, and 13 bases lay in between. The length of the CDR3 is 13 residues. CDR3 sequence: CASSSGPRSEQYF. The CDR3, as DNA: TGTGCCAGCAGTTCCGGGCCGCGCTCCGAGCAGTACTTC. The full variable domain, its missing parts supplied by reference TRBV28 and TRBJ2-7, is DVKVTQSSRYLVKRTGEKVFLECVQDMDHENMFWYRQDPGLGLRLIYFSYDVKMKEKGDIPEGYSVSREKKERFSLILESASTNQTSMYLCASSSGPRSEQYFGPGTRLTVT.

The gene calls are TRBV28 and TRBJ1-1; D uncertain. Germline lookup yields CDR1 MDHEN and CDR2 SYDVKM. The ends were cut back, 6 bases at V and 1 base at J, with 12 bases in the middle. The CDR3 runs 14 residues. For the CDR3, the DNA is TGTGCCAGCAGAAACAACCCCGGGAACACTGAAGCTTTCTTT. Residues: CASRNNPGNTEAFF.

This chain links TRBV14 with TRBJ2-2; perhaps TRBD1 as D (6 bases). CDR1 and CDR2 from the germline V gene are SGHDN and FVKESK. The CDR3 is made up of 16 amino acids. V shed 2 bases and J shed 2 bases, with 12 bases lying between them. The CDR3 loop is CASSQYDRPNTGELFF. For the CDR3, the DNA is TGTGCCAGCAGCCAATACGACAGGCCAAACACCGGGGAGCTGTTTTTT.

The chain employs TRBV2 and TRBJ2-3; 8 nucleotides agree with TRBD2. CDR3 size: 16 residues. Germline CDR1 reads SNHLY; CDR2 reads FYNNEI. The junction had 14 bases not matched to a gene; V was cut back by 8 bases and J by 4 bases. Here the CDR3 reads CASARSTGGQSDTQYF. The CDR3 nucleotides are TGTGCCAGCGCCAGGTCGACGGGAGGGCAATCAGATACGCAGTATTTT.

The chain uses TRBV5-1 and TRBJ2-7; D tentatively reads TRBD1 or TRBD2 (10 bases each). This CDR3 contains 22 residues. Trimming took 3 bases from V and 4 from J, leaving 38 bases between them. Germline V lookup: CDR1 SGHRS, CDR2 YFSETQ. In DNA form, the CDR3 reads TGCGCCAGCAGCTCGACCCCCGGGACAGGGGTTGGTTCTAGCGGGAGCGCTTACGAGCAGTACTTC. Translated: CASSSTPGTGVGSSGSAYEQYF.

The chain combines TRBV7-3 with TRBJ2-2; 9 bases are shared with TRBD2. Unmatched junction bases numbered 9, after V lost 0 bases and J lost 4 bases. Germline V gives CDR1 SGHTA, CDR2 FQGTGA. The CDR3 length is 18 residues. This CDR3 is CASSLTSAAGGRTGELFF. For the CDR3, the DNA is TGTGCCAGCAGCTTAACGTCGGCGGCGGGAGGGCGCACCGGGGAGCTGTTTTTT.

This sequence joins TRBV6-5 and TRBJ1-5; D is undetermined. This CDR3 contains 13 residues. Per the germline V gene, CDR1 is MNHEY and CDR2 is SVGAGI. Trimming cost V 0 bases and J 5 bases, with 5 bases left between them. CDR3 residues: CASSYSVDQPQHF. In nucleotides, the CDR3 is TGTGCCAGCAGTTACTCTGTGGATCAGCCCCAGCATTTT.

This clone appeared once. The chain recombines TRBV12-5 with TRBJ1-1, with D possibly being TRBD1 (6 bases). Trimming left V 5 bases short and J 2 bases short, with 18 bases between. The CDR3 is 16 amino acids. Germline lookup yields CDR1 LGHNT and CDR2 FRNRAP. The chain's CDR3 is CASGPPGGAGNTEAFF. The CDR3 DNA reads as TGTGCTAGTGGTCCCCCCGGGGGGGCTGGCAACACTGAAGCTTTCTTT.

The genes are TRBV7-9 and TRBJ2-2; D is uncertain. CDR3 length: 16 amino acids. Germline CDR1 and CDR2: SEHNR and FQNEAQ (reference sequence). V lost 0 bases, J lost 1 base, and 9 bases lay in between. The CDR3 DNA reads as TGTGCCAGCAGCTTAGCGAGCAGCCTGAACACCGGGGAGCTGTTTTTT. Translated, it gives CASSLASSLNTGELFF. Using reference TRBV7-9 and TRBJ2-2 for the parts outside the CDR3, the full variable domain is DTGVSQNPRHKITKRGQNVTFRCDPISEHNRLYWYRQTLGQGPEFLTYFQNEAQLEKSRLLSDRFSAERPKGSFSTLEIQRTEQGDSAMYLCASSLASSLNTGELFFGEGSRLTVL.

This clone was picked up a small number of times. This CDR3 is CATGTGGETQYF. The CDR3 nucleotides read TGTGCCACTGGGACAGGGGGTGAGACCCAGTACTTC. V and J are TRBV19 and TRBJ2-5; 11 bases map to TRBD1. CDR1 and CDR2 from the germline V gene are LNHDA and SQIVND (reference sequence). This CDR3 region has 12 residues. J was trimmed by 5 bases and V by 10 bases; bases with no gene match: 3.

V gene TRBV28 combines with J gene TRBJ2-2, with D uncertain. This CDR3 has 14 amino acids. V lost 6 bases and J 7 bases, leaving 15 bases between the germline ends. Germline-derived CDR1 and CDR2 are MDHEN and SYDVKM. CDR3 amino acids: CASSPEPPRGELFF. CDR3 DNA sequence: TGTGCCAGCAGCCCCGAGCCCCCTCGCGGGGAGCTGTTTTTT.

The rearrangement joins TRBV5-1 to TRBJ1-1, with a possible D match to TRBD1 (6 bases). This CDR3 comprises 14 residues. Germline CDR1 is SGHRS and CDR2 is YFSETQ. The ends were cut back, 4 bases at V and 3 bases at J, with 13 bases in the middle. For the CDR3, the DNA is TGCGCCAGCAGCGTAACAGGGAGGGACACTGAAGCTTTCTTT. Its protein is CASSVTGRDTEAFF.

V is TRBV19 and J is TRBJ1-5, with 10 nucleotides matching TRBD1. This CDR3 spans 18 amino acids. With 4 bases clipped from V and 0 bases from J, the junction kept 9 bases outside the gene matches. Germline-derived CDR1 and CDR2 are LNHDA and SQIVND (reference sequence). The CDR3: CASSTRTGGFYSNQPQHF. CDR3 nucleotides: TGTGCCAGTAGTACCAGGACAGGGGGATTTTATAGCAATCAGCCCCAGCATTTT.